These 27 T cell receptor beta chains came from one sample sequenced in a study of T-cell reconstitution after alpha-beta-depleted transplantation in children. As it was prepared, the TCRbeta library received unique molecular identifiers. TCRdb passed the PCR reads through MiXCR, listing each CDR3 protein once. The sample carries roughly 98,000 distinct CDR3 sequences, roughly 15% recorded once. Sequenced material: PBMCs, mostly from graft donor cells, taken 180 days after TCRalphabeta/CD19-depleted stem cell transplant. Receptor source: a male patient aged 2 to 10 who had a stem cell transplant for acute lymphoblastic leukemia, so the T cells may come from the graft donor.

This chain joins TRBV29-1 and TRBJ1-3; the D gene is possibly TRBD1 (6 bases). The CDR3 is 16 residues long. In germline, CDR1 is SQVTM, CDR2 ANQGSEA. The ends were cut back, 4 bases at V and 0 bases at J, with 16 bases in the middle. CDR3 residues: CSVVLGGASSGNTIYF. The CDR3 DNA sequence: TGCAGCGTTGTATTGGGGGGCGCTAGCTCTGGAAACACCATATATTTT.

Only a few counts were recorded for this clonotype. CDR3 sequence (DNA): TGTGCCAGCAGCCGAACAGGGACCGGCTACGAGCAGTACTTC. Translation: CASSRTGTGYEQYF. This chain joins TRBV7-2 and TRBJ2-7, with a possible D match to TRBD1 (6 bases). Deletions cut 5 bases from V and 3 bases from J, with 14 bases between. CDR1 is SGHTA and CDR2 is FQGNSA in the germline V gene. The CDR3 consists of 14 residues.

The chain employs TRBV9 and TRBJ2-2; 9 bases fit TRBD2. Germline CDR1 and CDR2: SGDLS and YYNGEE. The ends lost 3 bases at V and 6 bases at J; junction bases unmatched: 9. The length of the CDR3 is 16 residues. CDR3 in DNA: TGTGCCAGCAGCGGCGAAGGCGGGGGGGCCCCCGGGGAGCTGTTTTTT. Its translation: CASSGEGGGAPGELFF. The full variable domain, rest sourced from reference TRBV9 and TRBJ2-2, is DSGVTQTPKHLITATGQRVTLRCSPRSGDLSVYWYQQSLDQGLQFLIQYYNGEERAKGNILERFSAQQFPDLHSELNLSSLELGDSALYFCASSGEGGGAPGELFFGEGSRLTVL.

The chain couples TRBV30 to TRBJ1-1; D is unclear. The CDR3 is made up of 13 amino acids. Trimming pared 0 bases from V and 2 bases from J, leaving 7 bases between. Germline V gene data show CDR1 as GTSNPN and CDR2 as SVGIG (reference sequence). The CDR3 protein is CAWSVRPNTEAFF. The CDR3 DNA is TGTGCCTGGAGTGTTCGACCCAACACTGAAGCTTTCTTT.

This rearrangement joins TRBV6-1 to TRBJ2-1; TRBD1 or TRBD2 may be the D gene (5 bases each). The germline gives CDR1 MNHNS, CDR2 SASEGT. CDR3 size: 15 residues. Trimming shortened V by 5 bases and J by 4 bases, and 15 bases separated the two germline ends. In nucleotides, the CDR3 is TGTGCCAGCAGTCTCCAGGGTGGGGGTTACAATGAGCAGTTCTTC. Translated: CASSLQGGGYNEQFF.

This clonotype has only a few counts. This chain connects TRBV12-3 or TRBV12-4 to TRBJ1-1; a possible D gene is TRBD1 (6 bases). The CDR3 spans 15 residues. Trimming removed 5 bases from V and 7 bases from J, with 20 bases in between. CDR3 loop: CASSPSDTGWGEAFF. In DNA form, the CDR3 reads TGTGCCAGCAGTCCTAGCGATACAGGGTGGGGTGAAGCTTTCTTT.

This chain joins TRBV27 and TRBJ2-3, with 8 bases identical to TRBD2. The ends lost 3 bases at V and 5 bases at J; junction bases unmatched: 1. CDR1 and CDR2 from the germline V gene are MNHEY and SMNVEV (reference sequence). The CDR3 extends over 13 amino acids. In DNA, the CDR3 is TGTGCCAGCAGTTTCACTAGCGGAGATACGCAGTATTTT. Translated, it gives CASSFTSGDTQYF.

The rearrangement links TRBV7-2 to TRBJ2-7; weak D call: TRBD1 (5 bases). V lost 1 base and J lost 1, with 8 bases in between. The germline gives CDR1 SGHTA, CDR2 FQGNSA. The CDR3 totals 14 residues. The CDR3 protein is CASSLGRGSYEQYF. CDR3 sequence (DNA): TGTGCCAGCAGCTTAGGAAGGGGATCCTACGAGCAGTACTTC.

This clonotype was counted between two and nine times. Here the CDR3 reads CASSEGYEQYF. The CDR3 nucleotides are TGTGCCAGCAGTGAAGGGTACGAGCAGTACTTC. The chain employs TRBV25-1 and TRBJ2-7; D call uncertain. The length of the CDR3 is 11 residues. The V gene's germline CDR1 is MGHDK and CDR2 SYGVNS. The ends were cut back, 2 bases at V and 4 bases at J, with 3 bases in the middle.

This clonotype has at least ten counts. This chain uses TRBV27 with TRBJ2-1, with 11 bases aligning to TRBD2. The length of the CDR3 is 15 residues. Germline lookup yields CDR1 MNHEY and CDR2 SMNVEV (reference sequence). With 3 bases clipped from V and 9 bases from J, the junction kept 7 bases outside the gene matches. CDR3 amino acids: CASSLGLAGGIEQFF. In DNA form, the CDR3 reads TGTGCCAGCAGTTTGGGGCTAGCGGGGGGCATTGAGCAGTTCTTC.

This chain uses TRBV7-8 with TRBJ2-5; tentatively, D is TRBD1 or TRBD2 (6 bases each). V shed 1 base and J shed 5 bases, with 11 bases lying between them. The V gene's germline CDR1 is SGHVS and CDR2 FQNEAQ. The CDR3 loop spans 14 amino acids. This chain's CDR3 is CASSLVRGQETQYF. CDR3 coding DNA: TGTGCCAGCAGCTTAGTTCGGGGGCAGGAGACCCAGTACTTC.

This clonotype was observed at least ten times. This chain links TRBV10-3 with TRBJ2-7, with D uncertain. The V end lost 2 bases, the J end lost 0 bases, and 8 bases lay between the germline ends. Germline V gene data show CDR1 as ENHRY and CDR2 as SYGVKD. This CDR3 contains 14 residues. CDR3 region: CAISEDRSSYEQYF. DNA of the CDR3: TGTGCCATCAGTGAGGACCGCAGCTCCTACGAGCAGTACTTC.

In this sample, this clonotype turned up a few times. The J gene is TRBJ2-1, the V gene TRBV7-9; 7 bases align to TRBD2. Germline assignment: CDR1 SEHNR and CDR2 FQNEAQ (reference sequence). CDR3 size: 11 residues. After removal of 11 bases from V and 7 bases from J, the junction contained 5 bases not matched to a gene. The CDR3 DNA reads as TGTGCCTTCGGGGGGAGAAATGAGCAGTTCTTC. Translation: CAFGGRNEQFF. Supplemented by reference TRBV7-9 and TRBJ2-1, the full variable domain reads DTGVSQNPRHKITKRGQNVTFRCDPISEHNRLYWYRQTLGQGPEFLTYFQNEAQLEKSRLLSDRFSAERPKGSFSTLEIQRTEQGDSAMYLCAFGGRNEQFFGPGTRLTVL.

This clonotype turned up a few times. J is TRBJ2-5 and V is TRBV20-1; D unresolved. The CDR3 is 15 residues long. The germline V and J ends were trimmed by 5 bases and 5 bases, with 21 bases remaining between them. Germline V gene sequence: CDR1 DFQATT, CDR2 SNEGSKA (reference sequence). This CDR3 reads CSAWAPDAWGETQYF. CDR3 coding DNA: TGCAGTGCTTGGGCCCCGGACGCGTGGGGTGAGACCCAGTACTTC.

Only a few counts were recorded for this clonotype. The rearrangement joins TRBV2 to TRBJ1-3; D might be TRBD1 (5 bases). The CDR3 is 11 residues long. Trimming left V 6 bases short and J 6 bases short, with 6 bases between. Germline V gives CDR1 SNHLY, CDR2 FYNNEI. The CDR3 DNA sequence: TGTGCCAGCAGACAGGAAAACACCATATATTTT. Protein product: CASRQENTIYF.

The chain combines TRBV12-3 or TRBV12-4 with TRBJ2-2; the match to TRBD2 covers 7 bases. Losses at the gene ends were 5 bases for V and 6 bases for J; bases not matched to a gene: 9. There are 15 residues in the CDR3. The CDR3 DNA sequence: TGTGCCAGCAGTGGGAGGGGAGTCGACCCCGGGGAGCTGTTTTTT. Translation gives CASSGRGVDPGELFF.

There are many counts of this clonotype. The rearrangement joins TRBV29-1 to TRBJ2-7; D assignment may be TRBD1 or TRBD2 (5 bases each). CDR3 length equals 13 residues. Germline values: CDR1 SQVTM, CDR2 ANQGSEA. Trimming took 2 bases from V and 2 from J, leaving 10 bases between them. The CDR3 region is CSVEWGNPYEQYF. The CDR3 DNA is TGCAGCGTTGAATGGGGGAATCCCTACGAGCAGTACTTC.

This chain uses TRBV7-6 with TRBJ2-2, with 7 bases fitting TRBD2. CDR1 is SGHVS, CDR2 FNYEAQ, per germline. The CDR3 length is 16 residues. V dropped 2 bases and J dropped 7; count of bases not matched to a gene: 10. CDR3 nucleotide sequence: TGTGCCAGCAGCTTAAACGGTGCGGGGGTCGGCGGGGAGCTGTTTTTT. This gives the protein CASSLNGAGVGGELFF.

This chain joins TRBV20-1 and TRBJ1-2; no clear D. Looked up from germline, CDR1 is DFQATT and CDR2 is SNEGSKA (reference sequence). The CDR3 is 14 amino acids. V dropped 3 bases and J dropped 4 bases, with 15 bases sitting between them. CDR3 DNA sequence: TGCAGTGCTAGTACTTCATCGGAGACCTATGGCTACACCTTC. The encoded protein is CSASTSSETYGYTF.

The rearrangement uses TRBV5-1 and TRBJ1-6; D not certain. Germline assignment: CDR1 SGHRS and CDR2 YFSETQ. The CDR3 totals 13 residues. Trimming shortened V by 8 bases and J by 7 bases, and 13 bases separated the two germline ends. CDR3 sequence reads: CASSVGPNSPLHF. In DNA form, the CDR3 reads TGCGCCAGTTCCGTCGGCCCGAATTCACCCCTCCACTTT.

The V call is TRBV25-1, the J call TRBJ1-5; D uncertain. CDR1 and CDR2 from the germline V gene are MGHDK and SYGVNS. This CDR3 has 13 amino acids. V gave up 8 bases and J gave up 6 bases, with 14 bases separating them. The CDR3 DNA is TGTGCCAGCTCCGGACGCGGCGGTCAGCCCCAGCATTTT. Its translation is CASSGRGGQPQHF.

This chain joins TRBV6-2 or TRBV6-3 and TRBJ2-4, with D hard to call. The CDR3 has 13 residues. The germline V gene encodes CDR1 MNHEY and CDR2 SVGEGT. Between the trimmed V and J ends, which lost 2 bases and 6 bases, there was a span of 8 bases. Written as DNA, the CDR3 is TGTGCCAGCAGTTACACGGTTTTAAACATTCAGTACTTC. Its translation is CASSYTVLNIQYF.

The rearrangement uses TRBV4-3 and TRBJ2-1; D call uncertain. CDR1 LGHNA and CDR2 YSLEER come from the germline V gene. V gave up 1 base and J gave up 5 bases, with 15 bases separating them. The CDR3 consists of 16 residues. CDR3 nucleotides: TGCGCCAGCAGCCAAGGAGCAAACAGACTTAACAATGAGCAGTTCTTC. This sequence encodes CASSQGANRLNNEQFF.

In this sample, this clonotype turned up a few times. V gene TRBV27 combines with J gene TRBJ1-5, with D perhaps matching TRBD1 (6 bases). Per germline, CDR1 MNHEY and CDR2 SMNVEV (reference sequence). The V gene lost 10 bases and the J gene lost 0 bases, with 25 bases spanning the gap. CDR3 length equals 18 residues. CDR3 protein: CATSYGQGKSCSNQPQHF. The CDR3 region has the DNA TGTGCCACCTCTTACGGGCAGGGGAAGAGTTGTAGCAATCAGCCCCAGCATTTT.

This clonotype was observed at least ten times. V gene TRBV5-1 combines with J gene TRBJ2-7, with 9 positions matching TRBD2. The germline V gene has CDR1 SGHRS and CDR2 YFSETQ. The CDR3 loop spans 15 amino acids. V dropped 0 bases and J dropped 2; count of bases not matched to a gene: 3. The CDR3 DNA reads TGCGCCAGCAGCTTGGCTAGCGGGGATACCTACGAGCAGTACTTC. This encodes CASSLASGDTYEQYF.

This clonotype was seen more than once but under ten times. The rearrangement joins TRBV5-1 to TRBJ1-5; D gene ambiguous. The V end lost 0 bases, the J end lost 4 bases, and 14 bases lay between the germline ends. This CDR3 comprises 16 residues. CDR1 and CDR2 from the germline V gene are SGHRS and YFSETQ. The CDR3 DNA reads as TGCGCCAGCAGCTTGGGGTCGGGCAACCCAAATCAGCCCCAGCATTTT. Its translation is CASSLGSGNPNQPQHF.

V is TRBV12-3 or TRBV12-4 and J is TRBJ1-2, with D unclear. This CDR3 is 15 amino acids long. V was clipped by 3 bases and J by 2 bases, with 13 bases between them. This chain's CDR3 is CASSFRGVWNYGYTF. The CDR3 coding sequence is TGTGCCAGCAGTTTTCGTGGGGTTTGGAACTATGGCTACACCTTC.